Listed below are T cell receptor beta chains from one sample, sequenced in a study of blood T cell repertoires in COVID-19. Sequencing used immunoSEQ multiplex PCR; TCRdb keeps in-frame clones, though not all of them. The table records around 300,000 clones, roughly 87% of them present only once. Sequencing was done on a sample of peripheral blood. Receptors originate from a human donor in a cohort sampled during active COVID-19. The CDR3 runs from the conserved cysteine through the conserved F or W. A D gene is named only where the DNA matches it firmly. The listing skips clone size in some rows; elsewhere it reads once, few, many or a size class.

J gene | D gene | V gene | clone size | CDR3 protein | CDR3 DNA
TRBJ2-5 | . | TRBV28 | once | CASSLGHTGPVAQYF | TGTGCCAGCAGTTTAGGTCACACAGGGCCAGTGGCCCAGTACTTC
TRBJ1-4 | . | TRBV4-1 | few | CASSQDWGLGEKLFF | TGCGCCAGCAGCCAAGATTGGGGACTGGGGGAAAAACTGTTTTTT
TRBJ2-7 | TRBD2 | TRBV28 | . | CASKRLAGTSYEQYF | TGTGCCAGCAAAAGACTAGCGGGAACATCCTACGAGCAGTACTTC
TRBJ1-2 | . | TRBV2 | . | CASSPDTNGYTF | TGTGCCAGCAGTCCTGACACCAATGGCTACACCTTC
TRBJ1-2 | . | TRBV6-5 | . | CASSFGTGSYGYTF | TGTGCCAGCAGTTTCGGCACAGGGAGTTATGGCTACACCTTC
TRBJ2-1 | TRBD2 | TRBV11-2 | . | CASSLGLAGGLNEQFF | TGTGCCAGCAGCTTAGGGCTAGCGGGAGGCCTAAATGAGCAGTTCTTC
TRBJ2-7 | . | TRBV6-6 | . | CASSYSTRGTSYEQYF | TGTGCCAGCAGTTACTCGACTCGGGGGACTTCCTACGAGCAGTACTTC
TRBJ2-1 | TRBD2 | TRBV7-3 | . | CASSLTGMGLAGGIFYNEQFF | TGTGCCAGCAGCTTAACGGGGATGGGACTAGCGGGAGGGATTTTTTACAATGAGCAGTTCTTC
TRBJ1-2 | . | TRBV5-1 | . | CASSLWGDGYTF | TGCGCCAGCAGCTTGTGGGGCGACGGCTACACCTTC
TRBJ2-7 | . | TRBV5-1 | . | CASSQAPGSYEQYF | TGCGCCAGCAGCCAGGCTCCGGGGTCCTACGAGCAGTACTTC
TRBJ1-2 | TRBD1 | TRBV28 | . | CASSRGQTGEGYTF | TGTGCCAGCAGTAGAGGGCAGACAGGGGAAGGCTACACCTTC
TRBJ2-1 | TRBD2 | TRBV7-2 | . | CASSPRGLAGANEQFF | TGTGCCAGCAGCCCTAGGGGACTAGCGGGAGCCAATGAGCAGTTCTTC
TRBJ1-1 | TRBD1 | TRBV18 | . | CASSPTTGPTEAFF | TGTGCCAGCTCACCTACGACAGGGCCCACTGAAGCTTTCTTT
TRBJ1-6 | . | TRBV30 | . | CAWSARGLNNSPLHF | TGTGCCTGGAGCGCACGGGGACTCAATAATTCACCCCTCCACTTT
TRBJ2-5 | TRBD2 | TRBV14 | . | CASGGGRGETQYF | TGTGCCAGCGGGGGGGGACGTGGAGAGACCCAGTACTTC
TRBJ2-5 | . | TRBV7-6 | . | CASSLEDYGYQETQYF | TGTGCCAGCAGCTTAGAAGATTACGGGTACCAAGAGACCCAGTACTTC
TRBJ2-2 | . | TRBV7-9 | . | CASSWRRGPTPGELFF | TGTGCCAGCAGTTGGCGGCGCGGGCCGACTCCCGGGGAGCTGTTTTTT
TRBJ1-6 | . | TRBV9 | . | CASSVAGDSSNSPLHF | TGTGCCAGCAGCGTAGCGGGGGACTCATCTAATTCACCCCTCCACTTT
TRBJ2-3 | . | TRBV19 | . | CASSMLGAVDTQYF | TGTGCCAGTAGTATGTTGGGGGCAGTGGATACGCAGTATTTT
TRBJ1-6 | TRBD1 | TRBV30 | . | CAWDALDRDRNSPLHF | TGTGCCTGGGATGCCCTGGACAGGGATAGAAATTCACCCCTCCACTTT
TRBJ2-7 | . | TRBV6-5 | . | CASSYTIQGREQYF | TGTGCCAGCAGTTACACGATACAGGGACGCGAGCAGTACTTC
TRBJ2-7 | TRBD2 | TRBV6-6 | . | CASSYSTSGSYEQYF | TGTGCCAGCAGTTACTCGACTAGCGGGAGCTACGAGCAGTACTTC
TRBJ1-4 | . | TRBV5-5 | once | CASSLSRASEKLFF | TGTGCCAGCAGCTTGTCTAGAGCGAGTGAAAAACTGTTTTTT